These 9 T cell receptor beta chains came from one sample sequenced in a study of blood T cell repertoires in COVID-19. TCRdb's copy holds only in-frame clones and misses some; the assay was immunoSEQ multiplex PCR. The sample holds fewer than 400,000 clones, about 90% seen once. The sequenced material came from PBMCs or T cells enriched from blood (not recorded which). The receptor set was obtained from a man younger than 40 who had recovered from COVID-19.

The chain is built from TRBV7-8 and TRBJ2-2; 15 bases are shared with TRBD2. Per germline, CDR1 SGHVS and CDR2 FQNEAQ. After removal of 5 bases from V and 4 bases from J, the junction contained 2 bases not matched to a gene. This CDR3 comprises 16 residues. DNA of the CDR3: TGTGCCAGCAGCCCGGGACTAGCGGGGGGCACCGGGGAGCTGTTTTTT. It encodes CASSPGLAGGTGELFF.

The V gene is TRBV28, the J gene TRBJ2-3; tentatively, D is TRBD2 (6 bases). Deletions cut 6 bases from V and 3 bases from J, with 16 bases between. CDR3 length equals 15 residues. Germline assignment: CDR1 MDHEN and CDR2 SYDVKM. CDR3 nucleotide sequence: TGTGCCAGCAGCTTGTGGGCGGGGCAGACAGATACGCAGTATTTT. Amino acids: CASSLWAGQTDTQYF.

This clone was detected once. A much larger clonotype is one base distant, so this may be a read error. This chain connects TRBV3-1 (or the pseudogene TRBV3-2) to TRBJ2-2; TRBD2 matches 8 bases. V shed 6 bases, J shed 0 bases, and the junction held 3 bases outside the gene matches. This CDR3 has 15 amino acids. Germline V gives CDR1 LGHDT, CDR2 YNNKEL (reference sequence). CDR3 in DNA: TGTGCCAGCAGACCGGGACTAGCGAACACCGGGGAGCTGTTTTTT. Translated, it gives CASRPGLANTGELFF.

The rearrangement links TRBV2 to TRBJ2-3; possibly TRBD2 for D (5 bases). The CDR3 sequence is 15 residues long. Germline V gene data show CDR1 as SNHLY and CDR2 as FYNNEI. Trimming shortened V by 3 bases and J by 0 bases, and 10 bases separated the two germline ends. The CDR3 bases are TGTGCCAGCAGTGATCCACAGCGGAGCACAGATACGCAGTATTTT. This encodes CASSDPQRSTDTQYF.

As regards this clone: The sample contains more than one DNA sequence encoding this CDR3. V gene TRBV18 combines with J gene TRBJ2-7; TRBD1 agrees at 8 bases. CDR3 length: 14 residues. Trimming at V came to 3 bases and at J to 6 bases, leaving 7 bases not matched to a gene. CDR1 and CDR2 from the germline V gene are KGHSH and LQKENI. DNA for the CDR3: TGTGCCAGCTCACCCGACAGGGGAAGATCCGAGCAGTACTTC. Protein product: CASSPDRGRSEQYF.

The chain recombines TRBV18 with TRBJ1-4; no clear D gene. V was clipped by 6 bases and J by 0 bases, with 11 bases between them. This CDR3 is 15 amino acids long. Germline CDR1 is KGHSH and CDR2 is LQKENI. The CDR3 nucleotides are TGTGCCAGCTCCCCCTCTGTCGCAACTAATGAAAAACTGTTTTTT. It specifies CASSPSVATNEKLFF.

V gene TRBV21-1 combines with J gene TRBJ2-4; the tabulated D call, TRBD2, remains unverified against the DNA. TRBV21-1 is a pseudogene. This CDR3 has 18 amino acids. The chain's CDR3 is CASSKSSRGGLDVNIQYF. The CDR3 nucleotides read TGTGCCAGCAGCAAATCTTCGCGGGGGGGCCTGGATGTAAACATTCAGTACTTC.

The rearrangement uses TRBV5-5 and TRBJ2-4; D possibly corresponds to TRBD1 (6 bases). Trimming took 4 bases from V and 6 from J, leaving 17 bases between them. The CDR3 runs 15 residues. Germline V gene lookup returns CDR1 SGHKS and CDR2 YYEKEE (reference sequence). CDR3 nucleotides: TGTGCCAGCAGCCCCCTTCCCTTACAGGGAAACATTCAGTACTTC. Amino acids: CASSPLPLQGNIQYF.

V is TRBV10-3 and J is TRBJ2-2; 7 bases are a match to TRBD1. The junction had 10 bases not matched to a gene; V was cut back by 9 bases and J by 0 bases. Germline-derived CDR1 and CDR2 are ENHRY and SYGVKD. The CDR3 has 16 amino acids. CDR3 nucleotide sequence: TGTGCCATTACCCGAACCGGGACAGCGAACACCGGGGAGCTGTTTTTT. Translated: CAITRTGTANTGELFF.